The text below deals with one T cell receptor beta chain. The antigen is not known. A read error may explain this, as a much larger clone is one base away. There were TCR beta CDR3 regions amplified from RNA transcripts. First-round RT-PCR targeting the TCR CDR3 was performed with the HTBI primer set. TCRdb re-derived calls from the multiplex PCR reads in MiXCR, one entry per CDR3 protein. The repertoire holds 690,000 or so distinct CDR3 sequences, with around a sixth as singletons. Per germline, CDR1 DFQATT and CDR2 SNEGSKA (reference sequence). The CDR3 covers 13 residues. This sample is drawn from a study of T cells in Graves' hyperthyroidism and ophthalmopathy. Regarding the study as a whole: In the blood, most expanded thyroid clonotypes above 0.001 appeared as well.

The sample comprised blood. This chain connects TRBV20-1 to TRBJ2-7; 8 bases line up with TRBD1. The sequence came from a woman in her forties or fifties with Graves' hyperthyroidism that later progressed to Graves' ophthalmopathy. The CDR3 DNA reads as TGCAGTTCCTCAAGGACAGGGCGGTACGGGCAGTACTTC. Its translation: CSSSRTGRYGQYF.